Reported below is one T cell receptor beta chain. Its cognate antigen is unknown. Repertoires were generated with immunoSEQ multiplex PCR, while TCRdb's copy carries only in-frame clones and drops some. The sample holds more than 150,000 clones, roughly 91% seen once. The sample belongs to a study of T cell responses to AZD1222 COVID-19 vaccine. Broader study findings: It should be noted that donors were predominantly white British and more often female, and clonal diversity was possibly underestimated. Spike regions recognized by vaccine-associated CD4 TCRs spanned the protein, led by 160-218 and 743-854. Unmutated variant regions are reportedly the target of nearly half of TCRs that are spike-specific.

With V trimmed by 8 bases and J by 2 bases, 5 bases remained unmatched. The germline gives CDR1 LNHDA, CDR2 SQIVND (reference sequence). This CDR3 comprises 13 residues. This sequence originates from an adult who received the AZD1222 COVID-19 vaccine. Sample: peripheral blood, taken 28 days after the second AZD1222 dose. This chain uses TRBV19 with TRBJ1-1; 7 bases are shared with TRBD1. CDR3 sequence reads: CASSGQVNTEAFF. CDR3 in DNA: TGTGCCAGTTCCGGACAGGTTAACACTGAAGCTTTCTTT.